Following are 32 T cell receptor beta chains from one sample sequenced in a study of T-cell reconstitution after alpha-beta-depleted transplantation in children. Unique molecular identifiers were built into the TCRbeta library. TCRdb reprocessed the PCR reads via MiXCR and lists one record per CDR3 protein. The table lists 500,000 to 650,000 distinct CDR3 sequences, roughly 11% of them singletons. The material sequenced was PBMCs, mostly from graft donor cells, taken 180 days after TCRalphabeta/CD19-depleted stem cell transplant. These receptors all stem from a female patient aged 2-15 years who had a stem cell transplant for aplastic anemia, so the T cells may come from the graft donor.

The chain recombines TRBV28 with TRBJ1-5; 7 positions agree with TRBD1. CDR1 is MDHEN, CDR2 SYDVKM, per germline. This CDR3 comprises 12 residues. J was trimmed by 9 bases and V by 8 bases; bases with no gene match: 7. DNA for the CDR3: TGTGCCAGCCGCCAGACAGGGATGCCCCAGCATTTT. It is translated as CASRQTGMPQHF.

This sequence joins TRBV28 and TRBJ2-7; 10 bases line up with TRBD1. The V segment lost 4 bases and the J segment 4 bases; nucleotides outside the gene matches: 10. This CDR3 contains 16 residues. Germline V CDR1 and CDR2: MDHEN, SYDVKM. The CDR3 DNA reads as TGTGCCAGCAGTTCCCCCGCGACAGGGGGCTTGTACGAGCAGTACTTC. The encoded protein is CASSSPATGGLYEQYF.

The chain carries TRBV12-3 or TRBV12-4 and TRBJ1-2; perhaps TRBD1 as D (6 bases). The CDR3 runs 13 residues. With 10 bases removed from V and 4 bases from J, the gap between germline ends came to 16 bases. The CDR3 loop is CATGGGGSYGYTF. The CDR3 DNA sequence: TGTGCCACCGGAGGGGGGGGCAGCTATGGCTACACCTTC.

The chain carries TRBV4-3 and TRBJ1-1; D uncertain. V gave up 0 bases and J gave up 0 bases, with 14 bases separating them. Per the germline V gene, CDR1 is LGHNA and CDR2 is YSLEER. The CDR3 spans 17 residues. The DNA of the CDR3 is TGCGCCAGCAGCCAAGATAAGGGCGATGGAGTGAACACTGAAGCTTTCTTT. It is translated as CASSQDKGDGVNTEAFF.

V usage is TRBV7-2 and J usage is TRBJ2-1, with 8 bases aligning to TRBD2. V was pared by 3 bases and J by 0 bases, with 13 bases of the junction left unmatched. The CDR3 length is 19 residues. CDR1 is SGHTA, CDR2 FQGNSA, per germline. The CDR3 is CASSFGLAGPRSSYNEQFF. The CDR3 bases are TGTGCCAGCAGCTTCGGGCTAGCGGGCCCTCGAAGCTCCTACAATGAGCAGTTCTTC.

This clonotype was seen a few times. The V gene is TRBV11-2, the J gene TRBJ2-1, with a possible D match to TRBD2 (5 bases). The V end lost 5 bases, the J end lost 7 bases, and 15 bases lay between the germline ends. Germline V gives CDR1 SGHAT, CDR2 FQNNGV. This CDR3 is built from 14 residues. CDR3 nucleotides: TGTGCCAGCAGCCATAGTACTGGACTGAATGAGCAGTTCTTC. Protein product: CASSHSTGLNEQFF.

This chain uses TRBV4-2 with TRBJ2-7; 14 bases agree with TRBD2. Germline loops: CDR1 LGHNA, CDR2 YNFKEQ. The CDR3 sequence is 21 residues long. J was trimmed by 1 base and V by 4 bases; bases with no gene match: 18. Here the CDR3 reads CASSPRLTGTSGSTHSYEQYF. The CDR3 DNA sequence: TGTGCCAGCAGCCCTCGGTTAACCGGGACTAGCGGGAGCACCCATTCCTACGAGCAGTACTTC.

V and J are TRBV9 and TRBJ2-1, with D tentatively TRBD1 (6 bases). From germline, CDR1 is SGDLS and CDR2 YYNGEE. Trimming pared 1 base from V and 0 bases from J, leaving 8 bases between. The CDR3 covers 15 residues. CDR3 in DNA: TGTGCCAGCAGCGTACAGGGGAGCTCCTACAATGAGCAGTTCTTC. It is translated as CASSVQGSSYNEQFF.

The rearrangement uses TRBV5-1 and TRBJ2-5, with 8 bases matching TRBD1. The CDR3 loop spans 15 amino acids. The V segment lost 4 bases and the J segment 0 bases; nucleotides outside the gene matches: 5. The germline V gene encodes CDR1 SGHRS and CDR2 YFSETQ. The DNA of the CDR3 is TGCGCCAGCAGCCCTATGGACAGGGACCAAGAGACCCAGTACTTC. Its protein product is CASSPMDRDQETQYF.

This chain links TRBV7-8 with TRBJ2-7; D ambiguous. V lost 0 bases and J 3 bases, leaving 9 bases between the germline ends. CDR1 and CDR2 from the germline V gene are SGHVS and FQNEAQ. The CDR3 runs 14 residues. CDR3 bases: TGTGCCAGCAGCTTAGCGGTTGGGCTCTACGAGCAGTACGTC. Amino acid sequence: CASSLAVGLYEQYV.

Turning to this clonotype: This may come from a read error, since a much larger clone is one base off. This chain links TRBV5-1 with TRBJ1-1; possibly TRBD1 for D (6 bases). Germline CDR1 reads SGHRS; CDR2 reads YFSETQ. The CDR3 covers 15 residues. The CDR3 region is CPSSSGQSMNTEAFF. CDR3 bases: TGCCCCAGCAGCTCCGGACAGAGCATGAACACTGAAGCTTTCTTT. The full variable domain, its missing parts supplied by reference TRBV5-1 and TRBJ1-1, is KAGVTQTPRYLIKTRGQQVTLSCSPISGHRSVSWYQQTPGQGLQFLFEYFSETQRNKGNFPGRFSGRQFSNSRSEMNVSTLELGDSALYLCPSSSGQSMNTEAFFGQGTRLTVV.

This clonotype came up many times. Mismatch with germline at one junction end may stem from a read error. The rearrangement uses TRBV3-1 and TRBJ1-1, with unresolved D. Per the germline V gene, CDR1 is LGHDT and CDR2 is YNNKEL (reference sequence). The CDR3 is 13 residues long. Here the CDR3 DNA reads TGTGCCAGCAGCCCTACCTACCGTGCTGAGGCTTTCTTT. Protein: CASSPTYRAEAFF.

This clonotype was found a few times. The gene calls are TRBV10-3 and TRBJ1-6, with 10 bases lining up with TRBD1. Germline V gene sequence: CDR1 ENHRY, CDR2 SYGVKD. The CDR3 consists of 15 residues. Trimming took 4 bases from V and 13 from J; bases not matched to a gene: 10. CDR3: CAISGFRDRGRPLHF. The CDR3 DNA reads TGTGCCATCAGTGGGTTCCGGGACAGGGGACGCCCCCTCCACTTT.

The CDR3 loop reads CASSFRTPFYPYEQYF. CDR3 nucleotide sequence: TGTGCCAGCAGTTTCCGGACACCCTTTTACCCCTACGAGCAGTACTTC. The chain recombines TRBV28 with TRBJ2-7; tentatively, D is TRBD1 (5 bases). The CDR3 has 16 amino acids. V was pared by 3 bases and J by 2 bases, with 17 bases between. Germline loops: CDR1 MDHEN, CDR2 SYDVKM.

The chain employs TRBV7-9 and TRBJ2-1, with D unclear. Germline CDR1 reads SEHNR; CDR2 reads FQNEAQ (reference sequence). The CDR3 contains 15 residues. V lost 3 bases to trimming and J lost 6 bases, with 15 bases between them. In nucleotides, the CDR3 is TGTGCCAGCAGCTTGAGAGAAGAAGGAATCAATGAGCAGTTCTTC. Its translation: CASSLREEGINEQFF.

Only a few counts were recorded for this clonotype. The chain is built from TRBV5-1 and TRBJ2-2; the match to TRBD2 covers 7 bases. V lost 3 bases to trimming and J lost 3 bases; unmatched junction nucleotides: 5. There are 15 residues in the CDR3. Germline V gene sequence: CDR1 SGHRS, CDR2 YFSETQ. In DNA, the CDR3 is TGCGCCAGCAGCTCTTCTAGCGGCGACACCGGGGAGCTGTTTTTT. It translates to CASSSSSGDTGELFF.

This clonotype was detected only a few times. CDR3: CSARELGQGETEAFF. In nucleotides, the CDR3 is TGCAGTGCTAGAGAACTTGGACAGGGCGAGACTGAAGCTTTCTTT. The chain joins TRBV20-1 to TRBJ1-1; 8 bases align to TRBD1. There are 15 residues in the CDR3. V shed 0 bases and J 5 bases; nucleotides not matched to a gene: 8. CDR1 and CDR2 (germline): DFQATT, SNEGSKA (reference sequence).

This clonotype was seen a few times. The chain has TRBV7-2 and TRBJ2-1, with 10 bases that match TRBD1. Germline V gene data show CDR1 as SGHTA and CDR2 as FQGNSA. This CDR3 is 16 amino acids long. Unmatched junction bases numbered 9, after V lost 0 bases and J lost 10 bases. CDR3 amino acids: CASSLASGTGAGEQFF. CDR3 DNA sequence: TGTGCCAGCAGCTTAGCCTCCGGGACAGGGGCAGGGGAGCAGTTCTTC. The entire variable domain, with the rest obtained from reference TRBV7-2 and TRBJ2-1, is as follows: GAGVSQSPSNKVTEKGKDVELRCDPISGHTALYWYRQSLGQGLEFLIYFQGNSAPDKSGLPSDRFSAERTGGSVSTLTIQRTQQEDSAVYLCASSLASGTGAGEQFFGPGTRLTVL.

This clonotype was found a few times. The CDR3 loop is CASSQTTSGRAYTGELFF. In nucleotides, the CDR3 is TGTGCCAGCAGCCAGACGACTAGCGGGAGGGCCTACACCGGGGAGCTGTTTTTT. The rearrangement uses TRBV11-2 and TRBJ2-2; 14 nucleotides agree with TRBD2. Trimming took 5 bases from V and 3 from J; bases not matched to a gene: 8. Per germline, CDR1 SGHAT and CDR2 FQNNGV. This CDR3 region has 18 residues.

This clonotype has only a few counts. This chain links TRBV7-6 with TRBJ2-3, with 13 bases lining up with TRBD2. CDR1 is SGHVS and CDR2 is FNYEAQ in the germline V gene. The CDR3 loop spans 16 amino acids. The V segment lost 5 bases and the J segment 2 bases; nucleotides outside the gene matches: 4. CDR3 DNA: TGTGCCAGCAGCCCGGGACTAGCGGGACTCACAGATACGCAGTATTTT. It is translated as CASSPGLAGLTDTQYF.

The chain uses TRBV5-5 and TRBJ1-3; D is possibly TRBD1 (6 bases). Germline V gene lookup returns CDR1 SGHKS and CDR2 YYEKEE (reference sequence). The CDR3 loop spans 17 amino acids. The germline V and J ends were trimmed by 0 bases and 4 bases, with 17 bases remaining between them. The CDR3 loop is CASSLDPPGAGGNTIYF. The DNA for the CDR3 is TGTGCCAGCAGCTTGGATCCTCCAGGGGCAGGGGGAAACACCATATATTTT.

The chain links TRBV25-1 to TRBJ2-3; a weak D match, TRBD2 (5 bases). The CDR3 has 15 residues. Germline V CDR1 and CDR2: MGHDK, SYGVNS. The V end lost 4 bases, the J end lost 1 base, and 12 bases lay between the germline ends. CDR3 residues: CASSGMSRGTDTQYF. The CDR3 bases are TGTGCCAGCAGTGGGATGTCGCGGGGCACAGATACGCAGTATTTT.

This clonotype was seen only a few times. J is TRBJ1-5 and V is TRBV28; D unclear. The germline V and J ends were trimmed by 7 bases and 2 bases, with 15 bases remaining between them. Germline V gives CDR1 MDHEN, CDR2 SYDVKM. This CDR3 region has 15 residues. CDR3 loop: CASTDRGNGNQPQHF. The CDR3 DNA sequence: TGTGCCAGCACCGACCGGGGAAATGGCAATCAGCCCCAGCATTTT.

This chain joins TRBV7-3 and TRBJ2-2; D tentatively reads TRBD1 or TRBD2 (6 bases each). The V end lost 1 base, the J end lost 5 bases, and 11 bases lay between the germline ends. CDR1 SGHTA and CDR2 FQGTGA come from the germline V gene. CDR3 length: 15 residues. The CDR3 DNA follows: TGTGCCAGCAGCTTAAGAGGGGGGCAGACCGGGGAGCTGTTTTTT. As protein: CASSLRGGQTGELFF.

The genes are TRBV7-3 and TRBJ2-5; TRBD1 matches at 9 bases. The CDR3 totals 16 residues. The germline V gene has CDR1 SGHTA and CDR2 FQGTGA. V lost 5 bases, J lost 5 bases, and 12 bases stayed unmatched. This chain's CDR3 is CASSLRGTGHQETQYF. The CDR3 nucleotides read TGTGCCAGCAGCCTGCGCGGGACAGGGCATCAGGAGACCCAGTACTTC.

In its sample, this clonotype was seen many times. The rearrangement uses TRBV4-1 and TRBJ1-1, with D tentatively TRBD1 (6 bases). Germline V gene sequence: CDR1 MGHRA, CDR2 YSYEKL. Trimming shortened V by 1 base and J by 4 bases, and 16 bases separated the two germline ends. The CDR3 extends over 16 amino acids. The DNA of the CDR3 is TGCGCCAGCAGCCAAGTTTCCACCCAGGGGAGCACTGAAGCTTTCTTT. The encoded protein is CASSQVSTQGSTEAFF.

This clonotype occurred a few times. The rearrangement links TRBV28 to TRBJ1-1; the D is unclear. V was clipped by 5 bases and J by 5 bases, with 12 bases between them. The CDR3 is 13 amino acids. Germline CDR1 is MDHEN and CDR2 is SYDVKM. As DNA, the CDR3 is TGTGCCAGCAGTCCTGTCCTCAGGACTGAAGCTTTCTTT. Amino acids: CASSPVLRTEAFF.

V usage is TRBV7-2 and J usage is TRBJ2-1; 10 bases are shared with TRBD2. The CDR3 extends over 17 amino acids. V shed 0 bases, J shed 8 bases, and the junction held 10 bases outside the gene matches. The V gene's germline CDR1 is SGHTA and CDR2 FQGNSA. This CDR3 reads CASSLATSEREGHEQFF. CDR3 sequence (DNA): TGTGCCAGCAGCTTAGCAACCTCTGAGCGGGAGGGCCATGAGCAGTTCTTC.

This clonotype was detected ten times or more. CDR3 in DNA: TGTGCCACCCGCCCTAGAGTCGCCGGGGAGCTGTTTTTT. The encoded protein is CATRPRVAGELFF. V and J are TRBV15 and TRBJ2-2, with unresolved D. V was pared by 8 bases and J by 6 bases, with 13 bases between. CDR3 length equals 13 residues. CDR1 LNHNV and CDR2 YYDKDF come from the germline V gene (reference sequence).

This clonotype was counted only a few times. This rearrangement joins TRBV5-1 to TRBJ2-7, with 7 bases matching TRBD1. V was pared by 3 bases and J by 6 bases, with 9 bases of the junction left unmatched. The CDR3 contains 14 residues. CDR1 is SGHRS and CDR2 is YFSETQ in the germline V gene. CDR3 sequence (DNA): TGCGCCAGCAGCTCCTCCGGGACAGTCCGCGAGCAGTACTTC. Protein: CASSSSGTVREQYF.

This chain connects TRBV9 to TRBJ2-1; D gene ambiguous. CDR1 SGDLS and CDR2 YYNGEE come from the germline V gene. CDR3 length: 14 amino acids. V was pared by 3 bases and J by 4 bases, with 11 bases between. CDR3 sequence: CASSARAEYNEQFF. CDR3 DNA sequence: TGTGCCAGCAGCGCCCGAGCAGAGTACAATGAGCAGTTCTTC.

This clonotype was recorded once. This chain uses TRBV25-1 with TRBJ2-5; maybe TRBD1 (6 bases). This CDR3 has 14 residues. From germline, CDR1 is MGHDK and CDR2 SYGVNS. Trimming left V 5 bases short and J 4 bases short, with 14 bases between. For the CDR3, the DNA is TGTGCCAGCAGTCATACAGGGTCCCCAGAGACCCAGTACTTC. It is translated as CASSHTGSPETQYF.